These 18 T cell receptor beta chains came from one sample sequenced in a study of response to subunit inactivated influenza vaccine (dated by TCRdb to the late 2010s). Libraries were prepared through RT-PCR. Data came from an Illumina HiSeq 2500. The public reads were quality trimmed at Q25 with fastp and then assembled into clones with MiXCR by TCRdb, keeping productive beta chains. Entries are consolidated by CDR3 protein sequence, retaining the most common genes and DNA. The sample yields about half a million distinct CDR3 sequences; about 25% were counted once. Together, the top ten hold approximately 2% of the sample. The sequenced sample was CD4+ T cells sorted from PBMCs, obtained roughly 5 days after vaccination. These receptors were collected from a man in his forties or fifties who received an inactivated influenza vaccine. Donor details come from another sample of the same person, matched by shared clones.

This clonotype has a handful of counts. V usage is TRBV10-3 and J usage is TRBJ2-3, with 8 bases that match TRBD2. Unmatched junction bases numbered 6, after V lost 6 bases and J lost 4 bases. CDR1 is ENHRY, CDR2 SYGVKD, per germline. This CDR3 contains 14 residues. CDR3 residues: CAIRKREFSDTQYF. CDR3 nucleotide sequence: TGTGCCATCAGGAAGCGGGAGTTTTCAGATACGCAGTATTTT.

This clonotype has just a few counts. The CDR3 region has the DNA TGTGCCAGCTCACCGTCGGTCAGGCGGGAGACCCAGTACTTC. This codes for CASSPSVRRETQYF. J is TRBJ2-5 and V is TRBV18; D ambiguous. Germline CDR1 is KGHSH and CDR2 is LQKENI. The CDR3 is 14 residues long. Trimming shortened V by 3 bases and J by 5 bases, and 13 bases separated the two germline ends.

The CDR3 here is CASSQDLRGSPLHF. CDR3 nucleotides: TGCGCCAGCAGCCAAGATTTGCGCGGATCACCCCTCCACTTT. This chain connects TRBV4-3 to TRBJ1-6; D gene unclear. V lost 0 bases and J lost 10, with 10 bases in between. This CDR3 has 14 residues. CDR1 is LGHNA, CDR2 YSLEER, per germline.

The CDR3 DNA reads TGCGCCAGCAGCCAAGCCCCCCGACTAACCCTTAGAGCCAAAAACATTCAGTACTTC. It specifies CASSQAPRLTLRAKNIQYF. The V call is TRBV4-3, the J call TRBJ2-4, with D possibly matching TRBD2 (5 bases). The CDR3 runs to 19 residues. Germline V CDR1 and CDR2: LGHNA, YSLEER. Trimming took off 1 base at V and 0 bases at J, with 19 bases between the two ends.

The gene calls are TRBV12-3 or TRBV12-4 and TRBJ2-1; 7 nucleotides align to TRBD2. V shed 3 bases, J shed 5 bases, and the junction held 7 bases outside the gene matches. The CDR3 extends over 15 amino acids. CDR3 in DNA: TGTGCCAGCAGTTTGGGCGGGAGCATCAACAATGAGCAGTTCTTC. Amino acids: CASSLGGSINNEQFF.

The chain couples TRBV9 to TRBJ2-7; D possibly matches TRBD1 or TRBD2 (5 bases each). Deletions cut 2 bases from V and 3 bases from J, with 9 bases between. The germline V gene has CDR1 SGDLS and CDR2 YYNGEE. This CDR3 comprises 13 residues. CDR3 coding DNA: TGTGCCAGCAGCGTCGGGGCAGACTACGAGCAGTACTTC. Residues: CASSVGADYEQYF.

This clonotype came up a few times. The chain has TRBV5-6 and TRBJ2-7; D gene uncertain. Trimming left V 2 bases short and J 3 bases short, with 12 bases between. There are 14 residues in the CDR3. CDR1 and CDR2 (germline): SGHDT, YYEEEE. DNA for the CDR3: TGTGCCAGCAGCTTAAAACAGAGTTTCTACGAGCAGTACTTC. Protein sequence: CASSLKQSFYEQYF.

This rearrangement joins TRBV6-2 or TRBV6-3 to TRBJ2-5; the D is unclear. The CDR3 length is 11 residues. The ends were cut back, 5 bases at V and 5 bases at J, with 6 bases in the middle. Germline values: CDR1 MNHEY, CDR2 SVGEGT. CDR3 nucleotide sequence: TGTGCCAGCAGTACAGTTGAGACCCAGTACTTC. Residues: CASSTVETQYF.

The CDR3 spells CASNLYGGVNTEAFF. CDR3 DNA: TGTGCCAGCAATCTTTACGGGGGGGTGAACACTGAAGCTTTCTTT. This chain links TRBV6-1 with TRBJ1-1, with a weak D call TRBD1 (5 bases). The V gene's germline CDR1 is MNHNS and CDR2 SASEGT. CDR3 size: 15 residues. With 7 bases removed from V and 0 bases from J, the gap between germline ends came to 15 bases.

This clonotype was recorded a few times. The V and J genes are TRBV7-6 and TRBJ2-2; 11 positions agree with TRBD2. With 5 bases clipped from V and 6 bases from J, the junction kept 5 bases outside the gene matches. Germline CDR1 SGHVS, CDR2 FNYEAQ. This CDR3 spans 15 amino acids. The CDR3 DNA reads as TGTGCCAGCAGCCCCACGGGACTAGCGGCCGGGGAGCTGTTTTTT. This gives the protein CASSPTGLAAGELFF.

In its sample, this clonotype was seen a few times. The CDR3 nucleotides read TGTGCCAGCTACCTTCCGGGACTAGCGGGAGGAAGGAGCTCCTACAATGAGCAGTTCTTC. Translating gives CASYLPGLAGGRSSYNEQFF. The J gene is TRBJ2-1, the V gene TRBV6-2 or TRBV6-3, with 15 positions matching TRBD2. Germline lookup yields CDR1 MNHEY and CDR2 SVGEGT. The trim removed 8 bases at V and 0 bases at J, leaving 14 bases unmatched. The CDR3 contains 20 residues.

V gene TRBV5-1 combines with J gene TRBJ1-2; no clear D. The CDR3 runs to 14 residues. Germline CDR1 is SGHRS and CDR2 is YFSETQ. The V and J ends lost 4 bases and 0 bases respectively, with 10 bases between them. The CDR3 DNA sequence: TGCGCCAGCAGCCTCCCAGGCCCTAACTATGGCTACACCTTC. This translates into CASSLPGPNYGYTF. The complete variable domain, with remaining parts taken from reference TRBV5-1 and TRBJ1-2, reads KAGVTQTPRYLIKTRGQQVTLSCSPISGHRSVSWYQQTPGQGLQFLFEYFSETQRNKGNFPGRFSGRQFSNSRSEMNVSTLELGDSALYLCASSLPGPNYGYTFGSGTRLTVV.

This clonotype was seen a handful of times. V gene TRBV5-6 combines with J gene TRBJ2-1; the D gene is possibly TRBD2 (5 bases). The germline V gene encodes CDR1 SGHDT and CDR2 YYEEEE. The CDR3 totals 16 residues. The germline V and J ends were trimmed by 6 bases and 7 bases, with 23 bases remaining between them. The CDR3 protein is CASNTGRRSFWNEQFF. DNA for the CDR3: TGTGCCAGCAACACCGGCCGGAGGAGCTTTTGGAATGAGCAGTTCTTC.

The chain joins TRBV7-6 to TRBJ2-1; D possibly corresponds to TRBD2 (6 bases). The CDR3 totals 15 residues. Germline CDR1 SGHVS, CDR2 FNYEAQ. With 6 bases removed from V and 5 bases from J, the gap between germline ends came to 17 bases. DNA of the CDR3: TGTGCCAGCAGACCGCAGGCGGGGACGGACAATGAGCAGTTCTTC. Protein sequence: CASRPQAGTDNEQFF.

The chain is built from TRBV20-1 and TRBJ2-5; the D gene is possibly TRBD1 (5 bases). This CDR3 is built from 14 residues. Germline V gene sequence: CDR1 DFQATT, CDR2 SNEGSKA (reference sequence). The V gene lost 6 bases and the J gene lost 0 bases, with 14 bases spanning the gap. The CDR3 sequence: CSARTPRDQETQYF. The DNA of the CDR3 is TGCAGTGCCAGAACCCCCAGGGACCAAGAGACCCAGTACTTC.

The CDR3 spells CASSVSPRTNTEAFF. In DNA, the CDR3 is TGCGCCAGCAGCGTATCGCCGCGGACGAACACTGAAGCTTTCTTT. This rearrangement joins TRBV5-1 to TRBJ1-1; D ambiguous. Germline CDR1 and CDR2: SGHRS and YFSETQ. V dropped 4 bases and J dropped 1 base, with 14 bases sitting between them. The CDR3 runs 15 residues.

The CDR3 region is CSAQDRAVSDTQYF. CDR3 nucleotide sequence: TGCAGTGCCCAGGACAGGGCGGTGTCAGATACGCAGTATTTT. This chain links TRBV20-1 with TRBJ2-3, with 8 bases lining up with TRBD1. This CDR3 spans 14 amino acids. J lost 4 bases, V lost 6 bases, and 9 bases had no gene match. CDR1 is DFQATT, CDR2 SNEGSKA, per germline (reference sequence).

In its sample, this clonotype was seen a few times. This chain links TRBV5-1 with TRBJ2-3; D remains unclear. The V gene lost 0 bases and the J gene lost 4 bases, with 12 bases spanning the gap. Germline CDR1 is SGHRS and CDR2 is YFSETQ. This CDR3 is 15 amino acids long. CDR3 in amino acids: CASSLAGLGSDTQYF. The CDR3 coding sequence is TGCGCCAGCAGCTTGGCAGGATTAGGGTCAGATACGCAGTATTTT.